Reported below is one T cell receptor (beta chain). Its specificity is unknown. This sample was taken from a study of cytomegalovirus exposure and HLA in healthy donors. Study information: Of some 410 genotyped donors, 80% to 85% grouped in the Caucasian-associated ancestry cluster.

Germline CDR1 reads SGHRS; CDR2 reads YFSETQ. Trimming removed 1 base from V and 6 bases from J, with 13 bases in between. The CDR3 is made up of 14 amino acids. This PCR relied on a set of 60 Vbeta primers and 13 Jbeta primers. Profiling relied on immunoSEQ multiplex PCR, and the TCRdb table lists in-frame clones only, not all of them. The sample shows 80,000 to 130,000 clones, roughly 83% of them seen only once. Whole-study findings and limits: Using the classifier, cytomegalovirus status was reportedly diagnosed with high specificity and sensitivity. At a 0.05 false discovery rate, a later analysis found 16,951 TCR beta sequences to be associated with HLA alleles. A later analysis found that most CMV-associated TCR beta chains appeared HLA-restricted.

The source is a female donor in good health and CMV-seropositive. The rearrangement uses TRBV5-1 and TRBJ1-2, with D hard to call. Sequences were obtained from PBMCs. CDR3 DNA sequence: TGCGCCAGCAGCTTGAGGAGTCCCTTGGATGGCTACACCTTC. It is translated as CASSLRSPLDGYTF.